What follows are 8 T cell receptor beta chains derived from one specimen sequenced in a study of CD8+ T cells in alopecia areata. RNA was isolated and reverse transcribed to cDNA, the sequencing template. The assay was immunoSEQ multiplex PCR, and TCRdb's table has in-frame clones only and misses some. There are some 200,000 clones in the sample; around 50% occur only once, and about 12% lies in the top ten. Sample treatment: oral pan-JAK inhibitor, 5-10 mg twice daily. The source material was CD8+ T cells sorted from blood, sampled at week 24, from a patient treated with tofacitinib. Every receptor here comes from a human donor with alopecia areata.

This clone was counted a few times. The chain combines TRBV27 with TRBJ2-7; TRBD1 agrees at 12 bases. This CDR3 has 14 amino acids. Germline V gene data show CDR1 as MNHEY and CDR2 as SMNVEV (reference sequence). Unmatched junction bases numbered 11, after V lost 8 bases and J lost 9 bases. The CDR3 spells CASGTRDRGHRQYF. The CDR3 nucleotides are TGTGCCAGCGGGACCCGGGACAGGGGGCATAGGCAGTACTTC.

This clone has more than one count but fewer than ten. Other DNA sequences from this sample encode an identical CDR3 as well. CDR3 protein: CASSLNGQSNQPQHF. As DNA, the CDR3 is TGCGCCAGCAGCTTGAACGGGCAGAGCAATCAGCCCCAGCATTTT. The V gene is TRBV5-1, the J gene TRBJ1-5, with D unresolved. With 1 base removed from V and 1 base from J, the gap between germline ends came to 9 bases. The germline V gene has CDR1 SGHRS and CDR2 YFSETQ. This CDR3 spans 15 amino acids.

The count of this clone is one. V is TRBV10-2 and J is TRBJ1-2; TRBD1 might be the D (6 bases). Germline-derived CDR1 and CDR2 are WSHSY and SAAADI. Trimming cost V 6 bases and J 3 bases, with 11 bases left between them. This CDR3 comprises 13 residues. CDR3 residues: CASRQGWDYGYTF. DNA for the CDR3: TGCGCCAGCAGACAGGGTTGGGACTATGGCTACACCTTC.

This rearrangement joins TRBV9 to TRBJ2-1; weak D call: TRBD2 (5 bases). Germline V gene lookup returns CDR1 SGDLS and CDR2 YYNGEE. The CDR3 length is 14 residues. The germline V and J ends were trimmed by 2 bases and 7 bases, with 13 bases remaining between them. CDR3 DNA: TGTGCCAGCAGCGTGGTAGGAGGAGGAAATGAGCAGTTCTTC. Encoded protein: CASSVVGGGNEQFF.

The chain uses TRBV30 and TRBJ1-2; D may be TRBD1 (5 bases). Germline V lookup: CDR1 GTSNPN, CDR2 SVGIG (reference sequence). This CDR3 comprises 13 residues. Trimming left V 5 bases short and J 1 base short, with 11 bases between. CDR3 loop: CAWEPGNNYGYTF. CDR3 nucleotide sequence: TGTGCCTGGGAGCCAGGGAATAACTATGGCTACACCTTC.

There are a few counts of this clone. The chain joins TRBV7-9 to TRBJ1-2; D possibly corresponds to TRBD1 (6 bases). The CDR3 loop spans 18 amino acids. The germline V gene encodes CDR1 SEHNR and CDR2 FQNEAQ (reference sequence). V lost 5 bases, J lost 2 bases, and 24 bases lay in between. CDR3: CASSPPEPNTDRNYGYTF. The CDR3 nucleotides read TGTGCCAGCAGCCCCCCCGAACCCAATACGGACAGAAACTATGGCTACACCTTC.

This clone was found a few times. The genes are TRBV29-1 and TRBJ2-3, with a tentative D call TRBD2 (6 bases). CDR3 length equals 11 residues. Germline-derived CDR1 and CDR2 are SQVTM and ANQGSEA. V lost 6 bases and J 4 bases, leaving 8 bases between the germline ends. In DNA, the CDR3 is TGCAGCGTCTGGGGGGCAGATACGCAGTATTTT. This encodes CSVWGADTQYF.

This clone was seen a few times. The chain has TRBV27 and TRBJ1-4, with D hard to call. V lost 4 bases and J 10 bases, leaving 16 bases between the germline ends. From germline, CDR1 is MNHEY and CDR2 SMNVEV (reference sequence). The CDR3 has 14 amino acids. CDR3 in DNA: TGTGCCAGCAGTTCTCCCGGGGAGAGTGGAAAACTGTTTTTT. Translated, it gives CASSSPGESGKLFF.